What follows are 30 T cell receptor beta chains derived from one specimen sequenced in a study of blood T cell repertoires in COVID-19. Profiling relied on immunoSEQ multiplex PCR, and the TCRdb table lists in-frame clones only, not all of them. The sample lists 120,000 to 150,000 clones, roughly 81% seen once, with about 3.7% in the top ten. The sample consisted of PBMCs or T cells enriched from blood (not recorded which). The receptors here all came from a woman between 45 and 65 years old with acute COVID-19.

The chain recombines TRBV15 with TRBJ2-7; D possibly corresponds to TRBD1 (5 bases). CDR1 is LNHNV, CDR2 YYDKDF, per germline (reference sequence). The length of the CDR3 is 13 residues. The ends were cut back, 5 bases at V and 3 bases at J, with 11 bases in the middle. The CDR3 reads CATSSLQGYEQYF. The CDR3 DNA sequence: TGTGCCACCAGCTCCCTCCAGGGCTACGAGCAGTACTTC.

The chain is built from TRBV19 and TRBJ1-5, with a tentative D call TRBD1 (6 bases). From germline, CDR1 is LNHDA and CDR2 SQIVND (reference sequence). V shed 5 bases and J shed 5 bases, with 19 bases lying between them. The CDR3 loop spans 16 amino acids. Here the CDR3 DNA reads TGTGCCAGTAGTCCCCGCGCGGGGGCTGGGGATCAGCCCCAGCATTTT. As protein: CASSPRAGAGDQPQHF. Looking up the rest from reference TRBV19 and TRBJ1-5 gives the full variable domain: DGGITQSPKYLFRKEGQNVTLSCEQNLNHDAMYWYRQDPGQGLRLIYYSQIVNDFQKGDIAEGYSVSREKKESFPLTVTSAQKNPTAFYLCASSPRAGAGDQPQHFGDGTRLSIL.

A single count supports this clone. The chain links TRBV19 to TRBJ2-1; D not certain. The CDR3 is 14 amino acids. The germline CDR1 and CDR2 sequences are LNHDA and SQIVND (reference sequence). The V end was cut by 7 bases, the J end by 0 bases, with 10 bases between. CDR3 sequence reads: CASTPVSSYNEQFF. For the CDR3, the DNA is TGTGCCAGTACGCCTGTCAGCTCCTACAATGAGCAGTTCTTC.

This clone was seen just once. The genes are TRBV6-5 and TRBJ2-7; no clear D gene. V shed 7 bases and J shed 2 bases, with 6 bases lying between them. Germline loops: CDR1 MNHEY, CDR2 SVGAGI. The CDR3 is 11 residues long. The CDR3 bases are TGTGCCAGCACCCGTGCCTACGAGCAGTACTTC. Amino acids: CASTRAYEQYF.

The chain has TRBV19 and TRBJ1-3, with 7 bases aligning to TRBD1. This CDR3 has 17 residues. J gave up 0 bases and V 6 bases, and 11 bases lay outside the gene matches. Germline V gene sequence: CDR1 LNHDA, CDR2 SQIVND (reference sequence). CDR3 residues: CASRPDRSSSSGNTIYF. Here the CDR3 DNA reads TGTGCCAGTAGGCCGGACAGGTCCTCATCCTCTGGAAACACCATATATTTT.

The CDR3: CASRPRFIRDRPPNTIYF. The CDR3 DNA reads as TGTGCCAGCAGGCCGAGATTTATCCGGGACAGGCCCCCAAACACCATATATTTT. The chain joins TRBV6-4 to TRBJ1-3, with TRBD1 identical over 8 bases. The CDR3 has 18 amino acids. Trimming took 6 bases from V and 6 from J; bases not matched to a gene: 19. Per germline, CDR1 MRHNA and CDR2 SNTAGT.

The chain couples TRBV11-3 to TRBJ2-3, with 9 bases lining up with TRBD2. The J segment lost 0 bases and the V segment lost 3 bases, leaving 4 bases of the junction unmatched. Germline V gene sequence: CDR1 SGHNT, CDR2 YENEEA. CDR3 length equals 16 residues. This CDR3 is CASSFSGSRSTDTQYF. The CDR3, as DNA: TGTGCCAGCAGCTTTAGCGGGAGCAGGAGCACAGATACGCAGTATTTT.

The CDR3: CASFRAGLGEKLFF. CDR3 sequence (DNA): TGTGCCAGCTTCCGGGCGGGGCTTGGCGAAAAACTGTTTTTT. The chain uses TRBV18 and TRBJ1-4; maybe TRBD1 (5 bases). This CDR3 has 14 amino acids. Trimming left V 7 bases short and J 8 bases short, with 17 bases between. Per the germline V gene, CDR1 is KGHSH and CDR2 is LQKENI.

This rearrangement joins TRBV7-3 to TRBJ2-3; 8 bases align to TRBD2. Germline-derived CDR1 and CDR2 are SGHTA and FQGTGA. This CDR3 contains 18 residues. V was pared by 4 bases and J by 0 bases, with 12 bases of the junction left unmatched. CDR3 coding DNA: TGTGCCAGCAGCTCAGTAGGGACTAGAAGGCAGAGCACAGATACGCAGTATTTT. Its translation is CASSSVGTRRQSTDTQYF. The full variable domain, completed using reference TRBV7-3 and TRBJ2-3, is GAGVSQTPSNKVTEKGKYVELRCDPISGHTALYWYRQSLGQGPEFLIYFQGTGAADDSGLPNDRFFAVRPEGSVSTLKIQRTERGDSAVYLCASSSVGTRRQSTDTQYFGPGTRLTVL.

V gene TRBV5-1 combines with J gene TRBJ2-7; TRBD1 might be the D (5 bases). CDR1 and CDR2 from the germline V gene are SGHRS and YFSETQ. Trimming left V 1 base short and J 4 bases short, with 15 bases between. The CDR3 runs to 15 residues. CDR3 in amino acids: CASSLFLTGDYEQYF. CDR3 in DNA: TGCGCCAGCAGCTTGTTTCTAACAGGCGATTACGAGCAGTACTTC.

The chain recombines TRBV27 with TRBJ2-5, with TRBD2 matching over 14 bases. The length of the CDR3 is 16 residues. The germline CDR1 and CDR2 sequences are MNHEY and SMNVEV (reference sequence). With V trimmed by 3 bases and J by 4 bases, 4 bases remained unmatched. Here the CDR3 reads CASSLTGLAGGETQYF. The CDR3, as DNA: TGTGCCAGCAGTTTGACAGGACTAGCGGGAGGAGAGACCCAGTACTTC.

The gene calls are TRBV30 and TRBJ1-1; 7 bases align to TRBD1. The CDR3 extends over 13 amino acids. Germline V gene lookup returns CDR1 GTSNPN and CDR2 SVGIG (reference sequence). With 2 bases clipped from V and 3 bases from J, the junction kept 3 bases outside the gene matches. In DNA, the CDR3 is TGTGCCTGGAGTCCCCAGGGGGACACTGAAGCTTTCTTT. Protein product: CAWSPQGDTEAFF.

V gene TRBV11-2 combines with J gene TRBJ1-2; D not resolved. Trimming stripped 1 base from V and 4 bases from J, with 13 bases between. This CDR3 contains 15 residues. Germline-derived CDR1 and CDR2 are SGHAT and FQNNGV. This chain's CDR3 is CASSLAHTGSYGYTF. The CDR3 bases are TGTGCCAGCAGCTTAGCGCACACGGGGAGCTATGGCTACACCTTC. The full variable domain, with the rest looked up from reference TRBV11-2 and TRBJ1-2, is EAGVAQSPRYKIIEKRQSVAFWCNPISGHATLYWYQQILGQGPKLLIQFQNNGVVDDSQLPKDRFSAERLKGVDSTLKIQPAKLEDSAVYLCASSLAHTGSYGYTFGSGTRLTVV.

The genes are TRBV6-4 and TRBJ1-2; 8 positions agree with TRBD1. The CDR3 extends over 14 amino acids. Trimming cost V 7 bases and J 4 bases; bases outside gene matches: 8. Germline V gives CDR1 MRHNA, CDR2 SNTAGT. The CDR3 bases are TGTGCCAGCACTCAGGACAGGGAAGCCTATGGCTACACCTTC. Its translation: CASTQDREAYGYTF.

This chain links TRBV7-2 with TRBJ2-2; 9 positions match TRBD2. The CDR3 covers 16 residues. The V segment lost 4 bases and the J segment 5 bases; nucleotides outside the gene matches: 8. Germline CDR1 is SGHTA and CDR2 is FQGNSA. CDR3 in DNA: TGTGCCAGCAGCTCCAGGGGAGCGGGAGGAACCGGGGAGCTGTTTTTT. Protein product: CASSSRGAGGTGELFF.

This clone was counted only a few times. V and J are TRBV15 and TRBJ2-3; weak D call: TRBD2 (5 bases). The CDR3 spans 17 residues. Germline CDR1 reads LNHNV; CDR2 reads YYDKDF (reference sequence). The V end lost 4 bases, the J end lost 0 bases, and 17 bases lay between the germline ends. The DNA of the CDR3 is TGTGCCACCAGCACCCTACTAGTGATGACTAGCACAGATACGCAGTATTTT. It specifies CATSTLLVMTSTDTQYF. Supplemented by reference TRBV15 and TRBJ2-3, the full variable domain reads DAMVIQNPRYQVTQFGKPVTLSCSQTLNHNVMYWYQQKSSQAPKLLFHYYDKDFNNEADTPDNFQSRRPNTSFCFLDIRSPGLGDTAMYLCATSTLLVMTSTDTQYFGPGTRLTVL.

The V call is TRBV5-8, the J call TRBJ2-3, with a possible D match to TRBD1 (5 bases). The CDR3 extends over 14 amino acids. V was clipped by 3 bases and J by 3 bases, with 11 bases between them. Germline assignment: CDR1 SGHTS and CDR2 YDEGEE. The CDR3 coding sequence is TGTGCCAGCAGCTCTCACCCAGGGACAGATACGCAGTATTTT. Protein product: CASSSHPGTDTQYF.

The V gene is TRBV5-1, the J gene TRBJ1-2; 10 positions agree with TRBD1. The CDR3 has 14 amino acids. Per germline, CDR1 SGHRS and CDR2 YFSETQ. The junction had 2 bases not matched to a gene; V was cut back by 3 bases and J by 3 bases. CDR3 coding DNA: TGCGCCAGCAGCTACGGACAGGGGGACTATGGCTACACCTTC. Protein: CASSYGQGDYGYTF.

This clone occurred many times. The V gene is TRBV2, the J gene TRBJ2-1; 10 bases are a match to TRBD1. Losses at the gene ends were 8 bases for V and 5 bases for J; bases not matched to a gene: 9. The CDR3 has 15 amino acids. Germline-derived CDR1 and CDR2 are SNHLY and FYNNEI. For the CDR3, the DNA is TGTGCCAGCGGATTGGACAGGGGGATACACAATGAGCAGTTCTTC. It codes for CASGLDRGIHNEQFF. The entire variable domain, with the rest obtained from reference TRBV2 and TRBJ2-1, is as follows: EPEVTQTPSHQVTQMGQEVILRCVPISNHLYFYWYRQILGQKVEFLVSFYNNEISEKSEIFDDQFSVERPDGSNFTLKIRSTKLEDSAMYFCASGLDRGIHNEQFFGPGTRLTVL.

CDR3: CASIGAGGNTEAFF. In DNA, the CDR3 is TGTGCCAGCATTGGGGCAGGGGGTAACACTGAAGCTTTCTTT. J is TRBJ1-1 and V is TRBV6-5, with 7 bases aligning to TRBD1. Looked up from germline, CDR1 is MNHEY and CDR2 is SVGAGI. With V trimmed by 7 bases and J by 2 bases, 7 bases remained unmatched. The CDR3 consists of 14 residues.

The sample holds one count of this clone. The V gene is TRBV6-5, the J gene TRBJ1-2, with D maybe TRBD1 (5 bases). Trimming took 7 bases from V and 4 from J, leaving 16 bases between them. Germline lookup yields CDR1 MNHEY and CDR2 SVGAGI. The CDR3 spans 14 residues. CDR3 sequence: CASTLSQGSYGYTF. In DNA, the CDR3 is TGTGCCAGCACCCTTTCCCAGGGATCCTATGGCTACACCTTC.

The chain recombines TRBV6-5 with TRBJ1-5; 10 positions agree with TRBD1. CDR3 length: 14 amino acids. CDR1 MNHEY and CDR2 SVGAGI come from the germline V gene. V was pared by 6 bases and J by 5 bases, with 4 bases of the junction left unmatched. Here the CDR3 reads CASSPTGGHQPQHF. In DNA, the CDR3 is TGTGCCAGCAGCCCGACAGGGGGCCATCAGCCCCAGCATTTT.

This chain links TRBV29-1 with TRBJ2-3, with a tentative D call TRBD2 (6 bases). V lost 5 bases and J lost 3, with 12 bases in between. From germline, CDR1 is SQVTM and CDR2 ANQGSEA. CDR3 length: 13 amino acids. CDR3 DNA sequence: TGCAGCGTTACGGGAGAGGGGACAGATACGCAGTATTTT. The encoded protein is CSVTGEGTDTQYF.

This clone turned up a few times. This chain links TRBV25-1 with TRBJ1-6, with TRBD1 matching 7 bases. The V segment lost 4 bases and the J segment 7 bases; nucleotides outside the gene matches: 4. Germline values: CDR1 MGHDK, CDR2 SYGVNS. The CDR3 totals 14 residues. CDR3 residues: CASSATGENSPLHF. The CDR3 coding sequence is TGTGCCAGCAGTGCAACAGGGGAAAATTCACCCCTCCACTTT. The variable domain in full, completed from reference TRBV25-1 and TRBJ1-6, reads EADIYQTPRYLVIGTGKKITLECSQTMGHDKMYWYQQDPGMELHLIHYSYGVNSTEKGDLSSESTVSRIRTEHFPLTLESARPSHTSQYLCASSATGENSPLHFGNGTRLTVT.

The CDR3, as DNA: TGTGCCAGCAGCTTAAATAGGGCTAGCACCTACAATGAGCAGTTCTTC. Amino acid sequence: CASSLNRASTYNEQFF. The V gene is TRBV7-3, the J gene TRBJ2-1, with a tentative D call TRBD2 (5 bases). V was trimmed by 1 base and J by 2 bases, leaving 12 bases between them. The V gene's germline CDR1 is SGHTA and CDR2 FQGTGA. The CDR3 sequence is 16 residues long.

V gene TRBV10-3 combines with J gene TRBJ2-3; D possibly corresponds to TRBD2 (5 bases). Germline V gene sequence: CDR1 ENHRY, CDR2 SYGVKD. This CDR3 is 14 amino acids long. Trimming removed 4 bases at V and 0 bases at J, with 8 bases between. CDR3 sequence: CAISGTASTDTQYF. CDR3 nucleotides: TGTGCCATCAGTGGGACTGCAAGCACAGATACGCAGTATTTT.

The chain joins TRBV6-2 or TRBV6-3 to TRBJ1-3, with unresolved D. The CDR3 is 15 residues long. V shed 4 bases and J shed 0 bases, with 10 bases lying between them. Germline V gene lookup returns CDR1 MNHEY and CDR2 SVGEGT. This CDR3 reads CASSFSTHSGNTIYF. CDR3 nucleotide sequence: TGTGCCAGCAGTTTCTCGACACACTCTGGAAACACCATATATTTT.

As DNA, the CDR3 is TGTGCCAGCAGATATACCGGACAGGGGGCTGGCTATGGCTACACCTTC. Translated, it gives CASRYTGQGAGYGYTF. V gene TRBV5-6 combines with J gene TRBJ1-2; 11 nucleotides align to TRBD1. CDR1 SGHDT and CDR2 YYEEEE come from the germline V gene. This CDR3 contains 16 residues. J lost 4 bases, V lost 5 bases, and 10 bases had no gene match.

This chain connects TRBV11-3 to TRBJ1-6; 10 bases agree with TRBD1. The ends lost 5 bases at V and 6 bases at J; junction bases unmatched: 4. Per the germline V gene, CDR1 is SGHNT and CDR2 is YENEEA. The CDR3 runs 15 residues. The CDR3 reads CASSPGTGANSPLHF. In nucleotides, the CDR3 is TGTGCCAGCAGCCCCGGGACAGGGGCTAATTCACCCCTCCACTTT.

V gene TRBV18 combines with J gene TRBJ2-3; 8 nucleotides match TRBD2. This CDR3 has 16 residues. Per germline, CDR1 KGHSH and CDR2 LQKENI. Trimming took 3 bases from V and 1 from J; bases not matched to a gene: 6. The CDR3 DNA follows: TGTGCCAGCTCACCCAGGACTAGCCGGGGCACAGATACGCAGTATTTT. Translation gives CASSPRTSRGTDTQYF.